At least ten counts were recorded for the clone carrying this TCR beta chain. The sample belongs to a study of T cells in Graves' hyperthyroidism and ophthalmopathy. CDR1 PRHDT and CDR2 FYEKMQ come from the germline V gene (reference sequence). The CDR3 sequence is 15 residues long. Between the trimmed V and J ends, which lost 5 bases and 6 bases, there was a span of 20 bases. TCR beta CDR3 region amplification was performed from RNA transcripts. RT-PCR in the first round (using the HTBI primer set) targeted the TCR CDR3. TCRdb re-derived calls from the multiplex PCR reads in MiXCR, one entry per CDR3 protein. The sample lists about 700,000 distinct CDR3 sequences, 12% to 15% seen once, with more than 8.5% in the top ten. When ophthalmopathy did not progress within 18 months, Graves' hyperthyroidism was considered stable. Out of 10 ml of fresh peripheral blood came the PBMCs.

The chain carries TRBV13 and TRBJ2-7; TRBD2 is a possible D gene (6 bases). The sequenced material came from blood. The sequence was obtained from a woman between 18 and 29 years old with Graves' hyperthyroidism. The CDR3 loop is CASSPRDDVGCEQYF. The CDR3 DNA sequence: TGTGCCAGCAGCCCGCGGGACGATGTTGGTTGCGAGCAGTACTTC.